The rows below give T cell receptor beta chains drawn from one sample of a study of T cell responses to AZD1222 COVID-19 vaccine. Libraries were prepared by immunoSEQ multiplex PCR; TCRdb keeps only in-frame clonotypes and omits some of them. The sample includes roughly 130,000 clones, more than 90% of them seen just once. The sequencing here drew on peripheral blood, taken 28 days after the second AZD1222 dose. These receptors were collected from an adult who received the AZD1222 COVID-19 vaccine. CDR3s include the opening cysteine and the closing phenylalanine or tryptophan.

V: TRBV2
J: TRBJ2-3
CDR3: CASGQGLTDTQYF

V: TRBV5-1
J: TRBJ1-1
CDR3: CASSVLRDNTEAFF

V: TRBV4-3
J: TRBJ1-1
CDR3: CASSRDRDHTEAFF

V: TRBV7-2
J: TRBJ1-3
CDR3: CASSLRTGGKSGNTIYF

V: TRBV4-2
J: TRBJ2-7
CDR3: CASSQEVDYEQYF

V: TRBV9
J: TRBJ1-1
CDR3: CASSVASSNTEAFF

V: TRBV27
J: TRBJ1-1
CDR3: CASSFQGRGGAFF

V: TRBV3-1/TRBV3-2
J: TRBJ2-7
CDR3: CASSQNHEQYF

V: TRBV5-6
J: TRBJ2-5
CDR3: CASSPRLAGIQETQYF

V: TRBV3-1/TRBV3-2
J: TRBJ2-3
CDR3: CASSPESGGYTDTQYF

V: TRBV7-8
J: TRBJ2-5
CDR3: CASSASRERGETQYF

V: TRBV5-5
J: TRBJ1-1
CDR3: CASSWVDNTEAFF

V: TRBV6-5
J: TRBJ1-5
CDR3: CASSEFGNQPQHF

V: TRBV11-2
J: TRBJ1-6
CDR3: CASSLRLYNSPLHF

V: TRBV3-1/TRBV3-2
J: TRBJ2-3
CDR3: CASSQTFADGADTQYF

V: TRBV13
J: TRBJ1-1
CDR3: CASSLRSASRNTEAFF

V: TRBV2
J: TRBJ2-5
CDR3: CASSGTSGYQETQYF

V: TRBV4-3
J: TRBJ1-5
CDR3: CASSQDLASRNQPQHF

V: TRBV7-2
J: TRBJ2-7
CDR3: CASSPQGAQLYEQYF

V: TRBV25-1
J: TRBJ2-3
CDR3: CASAGSTDTQYF

V: TRBV30
J: TRBJ2-3
CDR3: CAWSRPRTGGPDTQYF

V: TRBV19
J: TRBJ1-2
CDR3: CASSRTGTNYGYTF

V: TRBV15
J: TRBJ1-4
CDR3: CATSRGTVEKLFF

V: TRBV5-4
J: TRBJ2-7
CDR3: CASSYLAGGPEQYF

V: TRBV9
J: TRBJ1-5
CDR3: CASSVEAGNQPQHF

V: TRBV4-1
J: TRBJ2-1
CDR3: CASSQANSGSYNEQFF

V: TRBV19
J: TRBJ1-6
CDR3: CASSIVENSPLHF

V: TRBV30
J: TRBJ2-3
CDR3: CAWRWYGVSTDTQYF

V: TRBV9
J: TRBJ1-4
CDR3: CASSERDGEKLFF

V: TRBV7-9
J: TRBJ1-2
CDR3: CASSSQNADRDGYTF

V: TRBV3-1/TRBV3-2
J: TRBJ2-1
CDR3: CASSPQYNEQFF

V: TRBV6-5
J: TRBJ2-7
CDR3: CASNRGDRGYEQYF

V: TRBV6-1
J: TRBJ1-3
CDR3: CASSEVGRGGGNTIYF

V: TRBV18
J: TRBJ2-5
CDR3: CASSPPGETQYF

V: TRBV6-5
J: TRBJ1-2
CDR3: CASSRIDLARGGYTF

V: TRBV7-2
J: TRBJ1-4
CDR3: CASSLGIRNEKLFF

V: TRBV19
J: TRBJ2-4
CDR3: CASSSRATREAKNIQYF

V: TRBV9
J: TRBJ1-2
CDR3: CASSVESPTGGRGYTF

V: TRBV3-1/TRBV3-2
J: TRBJ2-2
CDR3: CASSLAGGPRTGELFF

V: TRBV28
J: TRBJ2-5
CDR3: CASSLGRGKTQYF

V: TRBV2
J: TRBJ1-5
CDR3: CASSESTGQGNQPQHF

V: TRBV29-1
J: TRBJ2-2
CDR3: CSAPGPNTGELFF